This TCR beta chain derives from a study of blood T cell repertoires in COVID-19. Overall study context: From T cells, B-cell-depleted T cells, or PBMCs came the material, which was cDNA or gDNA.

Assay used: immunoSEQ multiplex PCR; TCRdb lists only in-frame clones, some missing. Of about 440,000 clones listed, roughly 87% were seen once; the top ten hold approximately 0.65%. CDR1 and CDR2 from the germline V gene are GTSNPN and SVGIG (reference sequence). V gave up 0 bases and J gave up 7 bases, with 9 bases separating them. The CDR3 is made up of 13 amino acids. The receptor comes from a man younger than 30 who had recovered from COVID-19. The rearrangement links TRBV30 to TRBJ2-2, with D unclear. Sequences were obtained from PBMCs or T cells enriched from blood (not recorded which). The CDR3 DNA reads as TGTGCCTGGAGTGTTCGGGTTGACGGGGAGCTGTTTTTT. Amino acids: CAWSVRVDGELFF.